A single sample gave rise to the 6 T cell receptor beta chains below, sequenced in a study of OX40 agonist ivuxolimab in advanced cancers. Clones were read by immunoSEQ multiplex PCR, and TCRdb kept only the in-frame ones, dropping some. The table lists under 95,000 clones, approximately 86% of them singletons. The material sequenced was CD4+ or CD8+ T cells sorted from blood, taken in a trial of the OX40 agonist ivuxolimab. The receptors shown here come from an adult with an advanced solid tumor such as melanoma, head and neck, liver or kidney cancer.

The gene calls are TRBV19 and TRBJ2-3; TRBD2 matches 14 bases. The germline gives CDR1 LNHDA, CDR2 SQIVND (reference sequence). J lost 5 bases, V lost 5 bases, and 9 bases had no gene match. The CDR3 consists of 17 residues. CDR3 DNA sequence: TGTGCCAGTAGTGTGACTAGCGGGAGGGCCCAGGGAGATACGCAGTATTTT. Protein product: CASSVTSGRAQGDTQYF.

The chain links TRBV5-4 to TRBJ2-2, with D possibly being TRBD2 (6 bases). The CDR3 has 15 residues. V lost 3 bases and J lost 0, with 9 bases in between. Per the germline V gene, CDR1 is SGHNT and CDR2 is YYREEE (reference sequence). The CDR3 coding sequence is TGTGCCAGCAGCTCCGCGGGGCCGAACACCGGGGAGCTGTTTTTT. It translates to CASSSAGPNTGELFF.

J is TRBJ2-3 and V is TRBV7-3, with no clear D. The CDR3 length is 14 residues. Germline CDR1 is SGHTA and CDR2 is FQGTGA. Trimming took off 5 bases at V and 4 bases at J, with 13 bases between the two ends. CDR3 in DNA: TGTGCCAGCAGCCTTGCAGTACAGTCAGATACGCAGTATTTT. Its translation: CASSLAVQSDTQYF. Supplemented by reference TRBV7-3 and TRBJ2-3, the full variable domain reads GAGVSQTPSNKVTEKGKYVELRCDPISGHTALYWYRQSLGQGPEFLIYFQGTGAADDSGLPNDRFFAVRPEGSVSTLKIQRTERGDSAVYLCASSLAVQSDTQYFGPGTRLTVL.

This chain links TRBV6-1 with TRBJ2-1; D uncertain. Germline V lookup: CDR1 MNHNS, CDR2 SASEGT. The V end was cut by 2 bases, the J end by 12 bases, with 14 bases between. The CDR3 loop spans 13 amino acids. The CDR3 nucleotides are TGTGCCAGCAGTGAACTGGCCCCGATCGGGCAGTTCTTC. It specifies CASSELAPIGQFF.

Comments on this clone: The same CDR3 can be traced to other DNA sequences in this sample. The chain links TRBV7-9 to TRBJ1-2, with D uncertain. The CDR3 runs to 14 residues. V shed 1 base and J shed 2 bases, with 8 bases lying between them. Germline V gives CDR1 SEHNR, CDR2 FQNEAQ (reference sequence). CDR3 protein: CASSLGGTNYGYTF. CDR3 nucleotides: TGTGCCAGCAGCTTAGGTGGCACCAACTATGGCTACACCTTC.

In this sample, this clone turned up a few times. This sequence joins TRBV13 and TRBJ2-7, with TRBD2 matching over 10 bases. Germline trimming cut 2 bases from V and 0 bases from J; bases unmatched to any gene: 13. Per germline, CDR1 PRHDT and CDR2 FYEKMQ (reference sequence). This CDR3 comprises 19 residues. CDR3 protein: CASSLSEVAGGPYSYEQYF. CDR3 bases: TGTGCCAGCAGCTTAAGTGAGGTAGCGGGGGGCCCTTACTCCTACGAGCAGTACTTC.